Listed below are T cell receptor beta chains from one sample, sequenced in a study of low-dose radiotherapy and immunotherapy resistance in tumors. TCRdb re-derived calls from the reads in MiXCR, one entry per CDR3 protein. The sample records around 69,000 distinct CDR3 sequences, approximately 31% being singletons. The starting material was PBMCs, obtained before treatment. The receptors were gathered from a female donor with ovarian cancer. Both conserved end residues are part of each CDR3. The order of the fields is clone size, V gene, D gene, J gene, CDR3 DNA, CDR3 protein. The D gene is left open where the match is weak. Clone size, where shown, is once, few, many, or a class for clones that have expanded.

many,TRBV11-2,TRBD1,TRBJ2-7,TGTGCCAGCAGCTCCGTGGGACAGACCTACGAGCAGTACTTC,CASSSVGQTYEQYF
NA,TRBV28,TRBD1,TRBJ2-7,TGTGCCAGCAGTTTACCAGGGGGCCGGTACGAGCAGTACTTC,CASSLPGGRYEQYF
many,TRBV6-2/TRBV6-3,NA,TRBJ2-1,TGTGCCAGCAGAGAATCGGGGAATGAGCAGTTCTTC,CASRESGNEQFF
few,TRBV7-2,NA,TRBJ2-7,TGTGCCAGCAGCTTAGTTAATCAAGAGTACCCGTACTTC,CASSLVNQEYPYF
many,TRBV19,NA,TRBJ1-2,TGTGCCAGTAGTTCCCGCGGGAACAATTATGGCTACACCTTC,CASSSRGNNYGYTF
many,TRBV7-2,NA,TRBJ2-5,TGTGCCAGCAGCTTAATGGGGAGACAGCAAGAGACCCAGTACTTC,CASSLMGRQQETQYF
NA,TRBV6-6,NA,TRBJ1-5,TGTGCCAGCATGGGGGCCGGCAATCAGCCCCAGCATTTT,CASMGAGNQPQHF
NA,TRBV28,NA,TRBJ2-3,TGTGCCAGCAGTTTTCCAGGGGCCGACACAGATACGCAGTATTTT,CASSFPGADTDTQYF
many,TRBV2,TRBD1,TRBJ1-4,TGTGCCAGCAGCGAACAGGGGGCGCGGTATGAAAAACTGTTTTTT,CASSEQGARYEKLFF
NA,TRBV20-1,NA,TRBJ2-1,TGCAGTGCTGCTCCACTAGGCGGGGACCCGGGACCCTACAATGAGCAGTTCTTC,CSAAPLGGDPGPYNEQFF
many,TRBV6-2/TRBV6-3,NA,TRBJ2-7,TGTGCCAGCACCGTTTCAGGGAGCCACGAGCAGTACTTC,CASTVSGSHEQYF
many,TRBV20-1,NA,TRBJ2-1,TGCAGTGCACCTACAAGGAACTCCTACAATGAGCAGTTCTTC,CSAPTRNSYNEQFF
few,TRBV20-1,NA,TRBJ1-1,TGCAGTGCGACCCTGAGTGCGGGGAACACTGAAGCTTTCTTT,CSATLSAGNTEAFF
many,TRBV6-2/TRBV6-3,NA,TRBJ1-3,TGTGCCAGCAGTTACTCGGGGACCGGAAACACCATATATTTT,CASSYSGTGNTIYF
many,TRBV5-7,NA,TRBJ1-1,TGTGCCAGCAGCTTCGGGGGGGACACTGAAGCTTTCTTT,CASSFGGDTEAFF
NA,TRBV4-2,NA,TRBJ1-3,TGTGCCAGCAGCCAAAGGGGGTCAGGAAACACCATATATTTT,CASSQRGSGNTIYF
many,TRBV7-2,NA,TRBJ1-1,TGTGCCAGCACCGGGGGGACGGGGAACACTGAAGCTTTCTTT,CASTGGTGNTEAFF
many,TRBV6-2/TRBV6-3,TRBD1,TRBJ1-5,TGTGCCAGCAGTAAGGACAGGGTCGGCAATCAGCCCCAGCATTTT,CASSKDRVGNQPQHF
few,TRBV5-8,NA,TRBJ1-2,TGTGCCAGCAGCTTGGCCCTTAATGACTACACCTTC,CASSLALNDYTF
many,TRBV15,NA,TRBJ1-2,TGTGCCACCAGCAGAGATGAGAGGCTCTTAGGCTACACCTTC,CATSRDERLLGYTF
medium-sized,TRBV28,TRBD1,TRBJ2-3,TGTGCCAGCCGTCCGGGACAGAGCACAGATACGCAGTATTTT,CASRPGQSTDTQYF
many,TRBV7-2,TRBD2,TRBJ2-1,TGTGCCAGCAGCCCCGAAGCGGGATACAATGAGCAGTTCTTC,CASSPEAGYNEQFF
many,TRBV19,NA,TRBJ1-5,TGTGCCAGTATGCGCCCCACAGGCCCCAATCAGCCCCAGCATTTT,CASMRPTGPNQPQHF
many,TRBV6-2/TRBV6-3,NA,TRBJ1-1,TGTGCCAGCATCACGGGGAACACTGAAGCTTTCTTT,CASITGNTEAFF
many,TRBV15,NA,TRBJ2-7,TGTGCCACCAGCAGAGACAGGGGGGCTTACGAGCAGTACTTC,CATSRDRGAYEQYF
many,TRBV7-2,NA,TRBJ1-1,TGTGCCAGCAGCCGAGGGGGGGCGAACACTGAAGCTTTCTTT,CASSRGGANTEAFF
many,TRBV27,NA,TRBJ1-1,TGTGCCAGCAGTTTAGGCCAGATGATGAACACTGAAGCTTTCTTT,CASSLGQMMNTEAFF
many,TRBV30,NA,TRBJ2-3,TGTGCCTGGGCTGGTGGTTTGGCAGATACGCAGTATTTT,CAWAGGLADTQYF
many,TRBV5-1,NA,TRBJ2-7,TGCGCCAGCAGCTCGTCAGGGGTGCCTCGTGACGAGCAGTACTTC,CASSSSGVPRDEQYF
NA,TRBV14,TRBD1,TRBJ1-6,TGTGCCAGCAGCCGGACAGGGGGGACACCCCTCCACTTT,CASSRTGGTPLHF
NA,TRBV10-3,NA,TRBJ1-5,TGTGCCATCAGTGAGGAGGGATTGCAGCCCCAGCATTTT,CAISEEGLQPQHF
few,TRBV5-1,TRBD2,TRBJ2-1,TGCGCCAGCAGCCAGAGCGGGGGCTGGGAGCAGTTCTTC,CASSQSGGWEQFF
NA,TRBV29-1,TRBD2,TRBJ2-1,TGCAGCGGACTAGCGGGAGGAATGGATGAGCAGTTCTTC,CSGLAGGMDEQFF